The 4 T cell receptor beta chains below were found in one sample sequenced in a study of blood T cells in healthy people across ages. A second PCR of roughly 7 to 11 cycles used a sample-barcoded 5' primer and a J-beta primer mix. TCRdb re-called the 5' RACE reads through MiXCR, storing one row per CDR3 protein. The sample has 700,000 to 900,000 distinct CDR3 sequences, 50% to 65% seen once. Sequences were obtained from blood. These receptor sequences come from a man aged 80 or over in good health.

The table lists this clonotype with a few counts. This chain joins TRBV29-1 and TRBJ2-5, with 7 bases aligning to TRBD2. Trimming cost V 0 bases and J 4 bases; bases outside gene matches: 8. Looked up from germline, CDR1 is SQVTM and CDR2 is ANQGSEA. The CDR3 sequence is 15 residues long. CDR3 nucleotide sequence: TGCAGCGTTGAAGACAGACTAGCTCCCGCAGAGACCCAGTACTTC. Its translation is CSVEDRLAPAETQYF.

The chain employs TRBV10-3 and TRBJ2-7, with a weak D call TRBD2 (6 bases). The germline gives CDR1 ENHRY, CDR2 SYGVKD. The V and J ends lost 10 bases and 0 bases respectively, with 13 bases between them. The CDR3 is 13 amino acids. CDR3 DNA: TGTGCCACGGAGGAGCGGGCCTCCTACGAGCAGTACTTC. This translates into CATEERASYEQYF.

The CDR3 is CASSREPQETQYF. CDR3 DNA sequence: TGTGCCAGCAGTAGAGAACCGCAAGAGACCCAGTACTTC. The rearrangement uses TRBV2 and TRBJ2-5; unclear D gene. The V end was cut by 5 bases, the J end by 2 bases, with 9 bases between. The CDR3 has 13 amino acids. CDR1 is SNHLY, CDR2 FYNNEI, per germline.

The chain recombines TRBV12-3 or TRBV12-4 with TRBJ2-3; 11 bases are shared with TRBD2. V lost 6 bases and J lost 8; bases outside the gene matches: 10. This CDR3 region has 15 residues. The CDR3 region is CASSPIAGGPVTQYF. CDR3 DNA sequence: TGTGCCAGCAGCCCCATAGCGGGAGGGCCGGTTACGCAGTATTTT.